The clone carrying this T cell receptor beta chain was picked up a small number of times. The antigen is undetermined. With 4 bases removed from V and 9 bases from J, the gap between germline ends came to 29 bases. Germline V CDR1 and CDR2: SGHRS, YFSETQ. The CDR3 loop spans 18 amino acids. One entry per CDR3 protein, called by TCRdb with MiXCR from the RT-PCR reads. The sample shows under 950,000 distinct CDR3 sequences, 21% of them seen only once. The sample originates from a study of response to subunit inactivated influenza vaccine. Study results and limitations: Authors proposed each seasonal influenza vaccination draws in few new T cells.

The sequence derives from a man aged 45-65 years who received an inactivated influenza vaccine. The chain is built from TRBV5-1 and TRBJ2-1; tentative D call: TRBD2 (5 bases). The source was PBMCs from blood, collected roughly 5 days after vaccination. The CDR3 nucleotides are TGCGCCAGCAGCATAACCCCGCCCGTGGGAGTGAGTCGGGGTGAGCAGTTCTTC. Its protein product is CASSITPPVGVSRGEQFF.